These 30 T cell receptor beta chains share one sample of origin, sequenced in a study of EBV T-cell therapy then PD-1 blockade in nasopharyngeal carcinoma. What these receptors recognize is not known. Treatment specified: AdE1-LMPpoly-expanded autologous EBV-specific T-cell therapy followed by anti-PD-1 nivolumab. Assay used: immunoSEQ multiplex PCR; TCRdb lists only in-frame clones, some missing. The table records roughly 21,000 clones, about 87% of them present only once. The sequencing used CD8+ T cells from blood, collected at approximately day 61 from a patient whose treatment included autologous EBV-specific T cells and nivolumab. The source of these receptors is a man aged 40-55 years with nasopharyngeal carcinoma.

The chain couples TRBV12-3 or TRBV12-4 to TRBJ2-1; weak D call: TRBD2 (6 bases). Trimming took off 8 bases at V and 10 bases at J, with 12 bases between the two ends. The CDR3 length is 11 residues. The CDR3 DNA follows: TGTGCCAGCCTCATGGGGGGAGAGCAGTTCTTC. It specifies CASLMGGEQFF.

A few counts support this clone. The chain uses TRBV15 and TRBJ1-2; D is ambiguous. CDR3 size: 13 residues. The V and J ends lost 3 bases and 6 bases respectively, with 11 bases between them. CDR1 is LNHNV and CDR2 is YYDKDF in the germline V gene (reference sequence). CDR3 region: CATSSTGAHGYTF. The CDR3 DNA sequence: TGTGCCACCAGCAGTACGGGTGCCCATGGCTACACCTTC. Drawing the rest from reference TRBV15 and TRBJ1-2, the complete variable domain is DAMVIQNPRYQVTQFGKPVTLSCSQTLNHNVMYWYQQKSSQAPKLLFHYYDKDFNNEADTPDNFQSRRPNTSFCFLDIRSPGLGDTAMYLCATSSTGAHGYTFGSGTRLTVV.

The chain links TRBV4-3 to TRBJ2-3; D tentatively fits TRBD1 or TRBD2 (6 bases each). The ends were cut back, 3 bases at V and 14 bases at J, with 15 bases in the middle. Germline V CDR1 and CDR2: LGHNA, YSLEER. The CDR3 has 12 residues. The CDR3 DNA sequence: TGCGCCAGCAGCCAGCGGGACATGGGGATGTATTTT. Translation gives CASSQRDMGMYF.

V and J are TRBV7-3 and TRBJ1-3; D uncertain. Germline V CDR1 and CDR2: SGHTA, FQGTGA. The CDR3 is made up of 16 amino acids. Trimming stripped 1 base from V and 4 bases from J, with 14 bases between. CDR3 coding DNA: TGTGCCAGCAGCTTAATCTCCAGCACGGGGGGAAACACCATATATTTT. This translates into CASSLISSTGGNTIYF.

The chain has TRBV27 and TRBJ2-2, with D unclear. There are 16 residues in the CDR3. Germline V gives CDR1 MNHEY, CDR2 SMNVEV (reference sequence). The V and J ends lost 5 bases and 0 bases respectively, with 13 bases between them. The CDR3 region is CASSIIPAANTGELFF. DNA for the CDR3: TGTGCCAGCAGTATAATTCCCGCCGCGAACACCGGGGAGCTGTTTTTT.

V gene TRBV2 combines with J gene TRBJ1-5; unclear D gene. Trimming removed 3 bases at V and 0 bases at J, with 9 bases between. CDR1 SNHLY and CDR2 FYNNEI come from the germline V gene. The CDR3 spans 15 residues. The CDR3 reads CASSEVRYSNQPQHF. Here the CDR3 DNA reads TGTGCCAGCAGTGAGGTCAGATATAGCAATCAGCCCCAGCATTTT.

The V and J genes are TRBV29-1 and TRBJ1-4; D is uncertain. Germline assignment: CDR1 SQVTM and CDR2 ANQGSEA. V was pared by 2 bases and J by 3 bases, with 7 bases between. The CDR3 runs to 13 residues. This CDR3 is CSVEFGSNEKLFF. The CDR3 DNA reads TGCAGCGTTGAATTCGGATCTAATGAAAAACTGTTTTTT.

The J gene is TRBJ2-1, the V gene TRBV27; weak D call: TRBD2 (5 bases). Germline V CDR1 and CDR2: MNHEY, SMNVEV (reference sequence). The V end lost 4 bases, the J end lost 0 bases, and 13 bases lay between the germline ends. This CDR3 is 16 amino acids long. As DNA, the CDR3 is TGTGCCAGCAGTTCGTCCGGGATAAGCTCCTACAATGAGCAGTTCTTC. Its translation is CASSSSGISSYNEQFF.

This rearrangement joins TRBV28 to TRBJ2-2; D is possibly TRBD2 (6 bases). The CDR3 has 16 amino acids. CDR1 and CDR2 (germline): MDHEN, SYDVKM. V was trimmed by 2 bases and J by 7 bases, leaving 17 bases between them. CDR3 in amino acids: CASSLRGTWGIGELFF. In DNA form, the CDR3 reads TGTGCCAGCAGTTTACGGGGGACGTGGGGAATCGGGGAGCTGTTTTTT.

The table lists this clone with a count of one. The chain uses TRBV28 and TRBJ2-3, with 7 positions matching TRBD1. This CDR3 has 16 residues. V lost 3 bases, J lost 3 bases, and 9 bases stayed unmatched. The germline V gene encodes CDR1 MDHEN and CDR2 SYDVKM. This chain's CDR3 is CASSFPRDRMTDTQYF. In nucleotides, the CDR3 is TGTGCCAGCAGTTTCCCCCGGGACAGAATGACAGATACGCAGTATTTT.

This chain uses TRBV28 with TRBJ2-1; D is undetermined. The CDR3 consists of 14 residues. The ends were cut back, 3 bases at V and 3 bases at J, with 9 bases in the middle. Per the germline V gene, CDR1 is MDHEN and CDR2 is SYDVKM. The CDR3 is CASSLRTHYNEQFF. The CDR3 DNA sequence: TGTGCCAGCAGTTTGCGGACGCACTACAATGAGCAGTTCTTC.

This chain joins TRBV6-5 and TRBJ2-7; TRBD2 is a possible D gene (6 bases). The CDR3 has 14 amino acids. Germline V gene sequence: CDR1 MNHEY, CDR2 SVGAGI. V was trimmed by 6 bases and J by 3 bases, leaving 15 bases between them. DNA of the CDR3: TGTGCCAGCAGCCCCCGGGGGAACAGCTACGAGCAGTACTTC. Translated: CASSPRGNSYEQYF.

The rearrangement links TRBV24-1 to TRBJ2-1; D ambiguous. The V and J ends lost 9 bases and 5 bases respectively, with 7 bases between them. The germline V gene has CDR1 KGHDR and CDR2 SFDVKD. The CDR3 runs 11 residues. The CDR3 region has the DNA TGTGCCACCGGCCTCCACAATGAGCAGTTCTTC. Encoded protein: CATGLHNEQFF.

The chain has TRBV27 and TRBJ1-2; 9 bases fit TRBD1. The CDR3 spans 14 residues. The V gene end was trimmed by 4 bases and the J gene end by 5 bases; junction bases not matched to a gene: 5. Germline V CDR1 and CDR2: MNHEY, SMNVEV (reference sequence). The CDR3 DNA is TGTGCCAGCAGTTCGACAGGGGGGAGGTATGGCTACACCTTC. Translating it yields CASSSTGGRYGYTF.

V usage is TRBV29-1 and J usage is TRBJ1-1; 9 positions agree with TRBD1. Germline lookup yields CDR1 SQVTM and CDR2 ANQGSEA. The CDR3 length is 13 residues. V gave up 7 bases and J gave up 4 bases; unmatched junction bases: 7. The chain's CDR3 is CSGGGQGRTEAFF. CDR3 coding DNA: TGCAGCGGAGGGGGACAGGGACGCACTGAAGCTTTCTTT.

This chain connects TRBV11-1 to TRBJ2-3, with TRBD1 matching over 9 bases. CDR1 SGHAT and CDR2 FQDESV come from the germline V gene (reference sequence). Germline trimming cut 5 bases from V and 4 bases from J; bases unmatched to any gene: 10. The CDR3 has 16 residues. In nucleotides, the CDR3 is TGTGCCAGCAGCCAAGCACCGGGACAGGGTCCAGATACGCAGTATTTT. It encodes CASSQAPGQGPDTQYF.

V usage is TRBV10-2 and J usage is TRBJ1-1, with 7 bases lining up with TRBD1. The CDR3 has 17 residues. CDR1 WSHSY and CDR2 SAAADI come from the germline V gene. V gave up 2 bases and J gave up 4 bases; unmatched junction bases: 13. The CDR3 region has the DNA TGCGCCAGCAGTGAGAGGGTAACAGGGGCCCCCCGCACTGAAGCTTTCTTT. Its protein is CASSERVTGAPRTEAFF.

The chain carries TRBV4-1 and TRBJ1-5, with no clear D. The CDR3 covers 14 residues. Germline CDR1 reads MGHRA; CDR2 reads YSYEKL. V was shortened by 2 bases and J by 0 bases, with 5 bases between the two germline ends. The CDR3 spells CASSQFDSNQPQHF. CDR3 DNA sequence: TGCGCCAGCAGCCAATTTGATAGCAATCAGCCCCAGCATTTT.

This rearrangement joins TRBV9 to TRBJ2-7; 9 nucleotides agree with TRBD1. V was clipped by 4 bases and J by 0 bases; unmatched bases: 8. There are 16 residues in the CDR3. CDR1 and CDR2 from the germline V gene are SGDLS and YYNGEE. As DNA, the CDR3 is TGTGCCAGCAGCCCCCGGAGGGACAGGGTCTCCTACGAGCAGTACTTC. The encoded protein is CASSPRRDRVSYEQYF. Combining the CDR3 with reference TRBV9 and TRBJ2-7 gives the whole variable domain DSGVTQTPKHLITATGQRVTLRCSPRSGDLSVYWYQQSLDQGLQFLIQYYNGEERAKGNILERFSAQQFPDLHSELNLSSLELGDSALYFCASSPRRDRVSYEQYFGPGTRLTVT.

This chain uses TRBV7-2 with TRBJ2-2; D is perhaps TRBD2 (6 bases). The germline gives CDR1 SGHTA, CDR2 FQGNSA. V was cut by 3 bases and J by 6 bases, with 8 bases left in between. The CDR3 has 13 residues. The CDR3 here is CASSFGGAGELFF. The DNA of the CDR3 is TGTGCCAGCAGCTTTGGCGGGGCCGGGGAGCTGTTTTTT. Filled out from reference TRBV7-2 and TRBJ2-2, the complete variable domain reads GAGVSQSPSNKVTEKGKDVELRCDPISGHTALYWYRQSLGQGLEFLIYFQGNSAPDKSGLPSDRFSAERTGGSVSTLTIQRTQQEDSAVYLCASSFGGAGELFFGEGSRLTVL.

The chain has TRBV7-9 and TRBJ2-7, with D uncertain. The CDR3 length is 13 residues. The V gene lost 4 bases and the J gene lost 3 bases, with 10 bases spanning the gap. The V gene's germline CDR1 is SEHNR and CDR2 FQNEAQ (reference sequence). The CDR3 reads CASSSRQDYEQYF. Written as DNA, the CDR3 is TGTGCCAGCAGCTCCAGACAAGACTACGAGCAGTACTTC. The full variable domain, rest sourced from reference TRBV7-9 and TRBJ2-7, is DTGVSQNPRHKITKRGQNVTFRCDPISEHNRLYWYRQTLGQGPEFLTYFQNEAQLEKSRLLSDRFSAERPKGSFSTLEIQRTEQGDSAMYLCASSSRQDYEQYFGPGTRLTVT.

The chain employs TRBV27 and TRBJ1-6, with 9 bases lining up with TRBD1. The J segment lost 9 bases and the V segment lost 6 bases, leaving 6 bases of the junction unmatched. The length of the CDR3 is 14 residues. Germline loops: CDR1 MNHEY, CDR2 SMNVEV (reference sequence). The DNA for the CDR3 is TGTGCCAGCAGCTGGGACAGGGCGAGTTCACCCCTCCACTTT. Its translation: CASSWDRASSPLHF.

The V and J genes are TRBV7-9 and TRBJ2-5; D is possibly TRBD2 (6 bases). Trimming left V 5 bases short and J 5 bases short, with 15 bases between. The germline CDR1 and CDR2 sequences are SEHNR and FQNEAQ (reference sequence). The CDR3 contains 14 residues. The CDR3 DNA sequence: TGTGCCAGCAGCGCCTGGGGGGAAGGGGAGACCCAGTACTTC. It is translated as CASSAWGEGETQYF.

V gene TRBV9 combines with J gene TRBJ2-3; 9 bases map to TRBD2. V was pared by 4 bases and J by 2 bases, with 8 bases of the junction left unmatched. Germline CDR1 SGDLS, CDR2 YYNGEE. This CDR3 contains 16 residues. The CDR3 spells CASSFRSGGFTDTQYF. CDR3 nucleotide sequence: TGTGCCAGCAGCTTCCGCAGCGGGGGGTTCACAGATACGCAGTATTTT.

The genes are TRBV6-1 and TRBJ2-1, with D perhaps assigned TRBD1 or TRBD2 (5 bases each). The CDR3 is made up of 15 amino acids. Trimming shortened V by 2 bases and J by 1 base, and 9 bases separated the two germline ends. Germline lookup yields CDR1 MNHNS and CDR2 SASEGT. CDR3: CASSEWGSSYNEQFF. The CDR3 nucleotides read TGTGCCAGCAGTGAATGGGGGTCTTCCTACAATGAGCAGTTCTTC.

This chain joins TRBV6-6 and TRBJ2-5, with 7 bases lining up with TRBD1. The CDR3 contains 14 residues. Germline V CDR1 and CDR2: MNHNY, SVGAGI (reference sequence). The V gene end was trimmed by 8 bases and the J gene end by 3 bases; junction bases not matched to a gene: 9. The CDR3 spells CASDERGLKETQYF. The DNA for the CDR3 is TGTGCCAGCGACGAAAGGGGGCTTAAAGAGACCCAGTACTTC.

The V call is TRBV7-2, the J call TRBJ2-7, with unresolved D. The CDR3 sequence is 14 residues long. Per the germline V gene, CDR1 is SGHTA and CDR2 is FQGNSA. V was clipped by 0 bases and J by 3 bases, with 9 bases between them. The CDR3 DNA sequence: TGTGCCAGCAGCTTAGCGCGGTCAAACTACGAGCAGTACTTC. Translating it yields CASSLARSNYEQYF.

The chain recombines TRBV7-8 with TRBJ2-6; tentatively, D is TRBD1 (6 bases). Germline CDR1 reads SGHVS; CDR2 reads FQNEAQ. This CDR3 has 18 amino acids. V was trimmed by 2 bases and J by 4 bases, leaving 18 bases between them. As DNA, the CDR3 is TGTGCCAGCAGCTTAAGCCACAGGGTACTTTTAGGGGCCAACGTCCTGACTTTC. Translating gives CASSLSHRVLLGANVLTF.

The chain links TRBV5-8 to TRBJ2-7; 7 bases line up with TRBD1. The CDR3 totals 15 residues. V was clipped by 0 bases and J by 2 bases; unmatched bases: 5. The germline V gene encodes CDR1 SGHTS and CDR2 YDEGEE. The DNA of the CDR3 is TGTGCCAGCAGCTTGGCGGGGACAGAAACCTACGAGCAGTACTTC. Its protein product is CASSLAGTETYEQYF.

The CDR3 loop is CATSQSIGNEQYF. In nucleotides, the CDR3 is TGTGCCACCAGCCAATCAATAGGGAACGAGCAGTACTTC. The V and J genes are TRBV24-1 and TRBJ2-7; D gene ambiguous. Deletions cut 7 bases from V and 5 bases from J, with 14 bases between. Per the germline V gene, CDR1 is KGHDR and CDR2 is SFDVKD. This CDR3 region has 13 residues.